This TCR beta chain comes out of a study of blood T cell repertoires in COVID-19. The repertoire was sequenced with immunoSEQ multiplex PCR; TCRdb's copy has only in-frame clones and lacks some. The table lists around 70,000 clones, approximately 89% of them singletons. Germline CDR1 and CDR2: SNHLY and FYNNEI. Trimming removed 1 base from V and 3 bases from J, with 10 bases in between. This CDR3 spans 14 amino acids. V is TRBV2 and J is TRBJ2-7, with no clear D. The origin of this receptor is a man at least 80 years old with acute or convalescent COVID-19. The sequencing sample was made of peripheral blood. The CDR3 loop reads CASSEGVPDYEQYF. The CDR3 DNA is TGTGCCAGCAGTGAAGGAGTTCCCGACTACGAGCAGTACTTC.